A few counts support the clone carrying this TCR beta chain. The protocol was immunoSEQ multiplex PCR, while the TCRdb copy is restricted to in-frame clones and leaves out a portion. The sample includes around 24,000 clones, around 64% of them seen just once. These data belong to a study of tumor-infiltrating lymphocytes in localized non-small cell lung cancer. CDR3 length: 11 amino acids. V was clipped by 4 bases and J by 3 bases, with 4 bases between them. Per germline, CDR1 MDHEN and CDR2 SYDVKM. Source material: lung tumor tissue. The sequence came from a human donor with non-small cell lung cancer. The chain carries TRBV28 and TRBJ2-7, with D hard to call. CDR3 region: CASSYGYEQYF. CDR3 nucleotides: TGTGCCAGCAGTTACGGCTACGAGCAGTACTTC. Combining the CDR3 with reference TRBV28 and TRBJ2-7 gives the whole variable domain DVKVTQSSRYLVKRTGEKVFLECVQDMDHENMFWYRQDPGLGLRLIYFSYDVKMKEKGDIPEGYSVSREKKERFSLILESASTNQTSMYLCASSYGYEQYFGPGTRLTVT.